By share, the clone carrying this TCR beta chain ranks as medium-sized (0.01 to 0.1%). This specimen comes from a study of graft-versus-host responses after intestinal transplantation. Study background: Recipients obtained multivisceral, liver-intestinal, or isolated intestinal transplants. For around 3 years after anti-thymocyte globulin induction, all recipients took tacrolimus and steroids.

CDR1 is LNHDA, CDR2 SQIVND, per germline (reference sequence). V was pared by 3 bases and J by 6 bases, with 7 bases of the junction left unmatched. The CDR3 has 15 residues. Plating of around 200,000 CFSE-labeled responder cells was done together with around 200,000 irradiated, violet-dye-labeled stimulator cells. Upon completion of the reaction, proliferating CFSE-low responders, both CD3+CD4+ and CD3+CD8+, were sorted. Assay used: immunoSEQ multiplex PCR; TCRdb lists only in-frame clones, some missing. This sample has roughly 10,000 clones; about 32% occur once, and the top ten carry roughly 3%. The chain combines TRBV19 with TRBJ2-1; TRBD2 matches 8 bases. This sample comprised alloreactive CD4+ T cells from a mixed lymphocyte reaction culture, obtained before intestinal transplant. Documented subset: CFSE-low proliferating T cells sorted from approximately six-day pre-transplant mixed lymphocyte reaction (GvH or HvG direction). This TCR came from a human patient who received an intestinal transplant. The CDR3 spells CASSIPREAGNEQFF. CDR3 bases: TGTGCCAGTAGTATTCCGCGGGAGGCGGGCAATGAGCAGTTCTTC.